These T cell receptor beta chains were read from a single sample in a study of cytomegalovirus exposure and HLA in healthy donors. The protocol was immunoSEQ multiplex PCR, while the TCRdb copy is restricted to in-frame clones and leaves out a portion. The sample has 200,000 to 300,000 clones, about 90% seen once; the top ten hold 9.5% to 15%. The sample taken for sequencing was PBMCs. These receptors all come from a man between 18 and 29 years old in good health and CMV-seropositive. CDR3s include the opening cysteine and the closing phenylalanine or tryptophan. The D gene is left open where the match is weak. Expanded clones are given a class, and other clones once, few, many or no size at all.

>TRBV28|-|-|TRBJ1-5
CASSLYRVGQPQHF
TGTGCCAGCAGTTTATATCGGGTTGGCCAGCCCCAGCATTTT
>TRBV2|-|TRBD1|TRBJ2-7
CASSERQGVIYEQYF
TGTGCCAGCAGTGAAAGACAGGGGGTAATCTACGAGCAGTACTTC
>TRBV27|-|-|TRBJ1-2
CASRADRISNYGYTF
TGTGCCAGCAGGGCCGACAGGATTTCCAACTATGGCTACACCTTC
>TRBV5-1|-|-|TRBJ2-1
CASDWGERNEQFF
TGCGCCAGCGACTGGGGGGAGAGGAATGAGCAGTTCTTC
>TRBV20-1|-|-|TRBJ1-2
CSAREGYGYTF
TGCAGTGCTAGGGAGGGGTATGGCTACACCTTC
>TRBV4-1|-|-|TRBJ1-1
CASSHMSPQGQNTEAFF
TGCGCCAGCAGCCATATGAGCCCTCAGGGTCAGAACACTGAAGCTTTCTTT
>TRBV28|-|-|TRBJ1-2
CASSSPQGQNGYTF
TGTGCCAGCAGTTCCCCCCAGGGGCAGAATGGCTACACCTTC
>TRBV30|-|-|TRBJ1-1
CAWSVTRGNTEAFF
TGTGCCTGGAGTGTTACACGGGGGAACACTGAAGCTTTCTTT
>TRBV29-1|few|TRBD1|TRBJ1-2
CSVAGPHRGANYGYTF
TGCAGCGTCGCCGGACCCCACAGGGGAGCTAACTATGGCTACACCTTC
>TRBV5-1|-|-|TRBJ2-3
CASSPPDSGADTQYF
TGCGCCAGCAGCCCCCCGGACAGTGGGGCAGATACGCAGTATTTT
>TRBV2|-|-|TRBJ1-1
CASRLDRQNTEAFF
TGTGCCAGCAGGCTCGACAGGCAGAACACTGAAGCTTTCTTT
>TRBV29-1|once|-|TRBJ2-1
CSVEDNEQFF
TGCAGCGTTGAAGACAATGAGCAGTTCTTC
>TRBV19|once|-|TRBJ1-2
CASSPGPDRTNYGYTF
TGTGCCAGTAGCCCCGGGCCCGACAGGACTAACTATGGCTACACCTTC
>TRBV30|once|-|TRBJ2-5
CAWSPQETQYF
TGTGCCTGGAGCCCCCAAGAGACCCAGTACTTC
>TRBV11-2|few|-|TRBJ2-7
CASSLRGALRYEQYF
TGTGCCAGCAGCTTACGAGGGGCGCTTCGCTACGAGCAGTACTTC
>TRBV5-6|-|-|TRBJ1-1
CASLRRGPLNTEAFF
TGTGCCAGCCTACGAAGGGGCCCTTTGAACACTGAAGCTTTCTTT
>TRBV27|-|TRBD1|TRBJ2-1
CASSFLQGVDEQFF
TGTGCCAGCAGTTTCTTACAGGGGGTGGATGAGCAGTTCTTC
>TRBV9|-|TRBD2|TRBJ2-7
CASSPRGGSGEQYF
TGTGCCAGCAGCCCCCGCGGCGGGAGCGGCGAGCAGTACTTC
>TRBV11-1|few|-|TRBJ1-1
CASTKGQITEAFF
TGTGCCAGCACCAAGGGTCAGATCACTGAAGCTTTCTTT
>TRBV2|-|-|TRBJ2-3
CASSGNPEDTQYF
TGTGCCAGCAGTGGGAATCCAGAAGATACGCAGTATTTT
>TRBV18|-|-|TRBJ2-3
CASSPKVPRTDTQYF
TGTGCCAGCTCACCTAAGGTGCCTCGCACAGATACGCAGTATTTT
>TRBV27|-|TRBD2|TRBJ2-1
CSSGGRVHVNEQFF
TGTAGTTCCGGGGGGAGGGTTCACGTCAATGAGCAGTTCTTC
>TRBV11-3|few|-|TRBJ2-1
CASSLEGVNSAGEQFF
TGTGCCAGCAGCTTAGAGGGGGTGAATTCGGCCGGTGAGCAGTTCTTC
>TRBV5-1|-|-|TRBJ2-7
CASSWGPSYEQYF
TGCGCCAGCAGCTGGGGGCCCTCCTACGAGCAGTACTTC
>TRBV2|few|-|TRBJ2-5
CASSVTRVQETQYF
TGTGCCAGCAGTGTAACTAGGGTCCAAGAGACCCAGTACTTC
>TRBV20-1|-|-|TRBJ2-7
CSARIGSEQYF
TGCAGTGCTAGGATTGGTTCCGAGCAGTACTTC
>TRBV5-1|-|TRBD2|TRBJ2-1
CASSLVGVLAGGNEQFF
TGCGCCAGCAGCTTGGTAGGGGTACTAGCGGGAGGGAATGAGCAGTTCTTC
>TRBV30|-|TRBD1|TRBJ2-4
CAWSRQGVTKNIQYF
TGTGCCTGGAGTCGACAGGGAGTAACAAAAAACATTCAGTACTTC
>TRBV7-3|-|-|TRBJ2-3
CASSLTRLADTQYF
TGTGCCAGCAGCTTAACAAGGCTGGCAGATACGCAGTATTTT
>TRBV29-1|once|-|TRBJ1-1
CSVLINMNTEAFF
TGCAGCGTCCTAATAAACATGAACACTGAAGCTTTCTTT
>TRBV5-6|-|-|TRBJ2-7
CASSARNEQYF
TGTGCCAGCAGCGCCCGAAACGAGCAGTACTTC
>TRBV6-1|-|-|TRBJ2-7
CASTGYYEQYF
TGTGCCAGCACAGGGTACTACGAGCAGTACTTC
>TRBV27|-|-|TRBJ1-5
CASSPSAENQPQHF
TGTGCCAGCAGTCCGAGCGCGGAAAATCAGCCCCAGCATTTT
>TRBV29-1|once|-|TRBJ2-7
CSGQDSPYEQYF
TGCAGCGGTCAGGACTCCCCCTACGAGCAGTACTTC
>TRBV30|-|-|TRBJ1-4
CAWSPRGRAEKLFF
TGTGCCTGGAGCCCACGGGGTCGGGCCGAAAAACTGTTTTTT
>TRBV14|-|-|TRBJ2-7
CASSQARAEQYF
TGTGCCAGCAGCCAAGCGAGGGCGGAGCAGTACTTC
>TRBV19|-|TRBD1|TRBJ2-7
CASSRTGTDLYEQYF
TGTGCCAGTAGTAGGACCGGGACAGATCTCTACGAGCAGTACTTC
>TRBV19|-|TRBD1|TRBJ2-7
CASSSPRGQLHPYEQYF
TGTGCCAGTAGTTCTCCCCGGGGACAGCTTCATCCCTACGAGCAGTACTTC
>TRBV6-1|-|-|TRBJ1-5
CASSERLGSNQPQHF
TGTGCCAGCAGTGAGCGACTGGGTAGCAATCAGCCCCAGCATTTT
>TRBV4-2|-|TRBD1|TRBJ1-1
CASSQEPLGQRNTEAFF
TGTGCCAGCAGCCAAGAACCATTGGGACAGCGAAACACTGAAGCTTTCTTT
>TRBV12-5|-|-|TRBJ1-2
CASGSPPGAGGYTF
TGTGCTAGTGGTTCCCCCCCGGGGGCAGGGGGCTACACCTTC
>TRBV5-5|-|TRBD1|TRBJ1-2
CASSLTGDLYGYTF
TGTGCCAGCAGTCTTACAGGGGATCTCTATGGCTACACCTTC
>TRBV27|-|-|TRBJ1-3
CASSQGPGNTIYF
TGTGCCAGCAGTCAGGGACCTGGAAACACCATATATTTT
>TRBV13|-|-|TRBJ2-7
CASSLGPPPSSYEQYF
TGTGCCAGCAGCTTAGGCCCCCCACCCAGCTCCTACGAGCAGTACTTC
>TRBV7-2|-|-|TRBJ1-2
CASSLGSLPYGYTF
TGTGCCAGCAGCTTAGGATCGCTACCCTATGGCTACACCTTC
>TRBV28|once|-|TRBJ2-1
CASSASSGRSYNEQFF
TGTGCCAGCAGCGCTAGCAGCGGGCGCTCCTACAATGAGCAGTTCTTC
>TRBV5-1|-|-|TRBJ2-7
CASSPSTTYEQYF
TGCGCCAGCAGCCCATCCACCACCTACGAGCAGTACTTC
>TRBV28|-|TRBD1|TRBJ2-7
CASSSPPGQGVYEQYF
TGTGCCAGCAGTTCGCCCCCGGGACAGGGGGTCTACGAGCAGTACTTC
>TRBV18|-|TRBD1|TRBJ1-2
CASSPQGQGGYGYTF
TGTGCCAGCTCACCCCAAGGACAGGGAGGCTATGGCTACACCTTC
>TRBV6-1|-|-|TRBJ2-5
CASSAGIQETQYF
TGTGCCAGCAGTGCGGGGATACAAGAGACCCAGTACTTC
>TRBV7-9|-|-|TRBJ1-3
CASSPRRGATGNTIYF
TGTGCCAGCAGCCCGCGCCGGGGGGCAACTGGAAACACCATATATTTT
>TRBV5-5|-|TRBD1|TRBJ2-7
CASSPTGDHEQYF
TGTGCCAGCAGTCCTACAGGGGACCACGAGCAGTACTTC
>TRBV5-1|-|-|TRBJ1-5
CASSLAGDRGQPQHF
TGCGCCAGCAGCTTGGCCGGAGACAGAGGGCAGCCCCAGCATTTT
>TRBV30|-|TRBD2|TRBJ2-7
CAWSVLAGGTSRDEQYF
TGTGCCTGGAGTGTACTAGCGGGAGGTACCTCCCGCGACGAGCAGTACTTC
>TRBV7-9|once|-|TRBJ1-1
CASRAGWDTEAFF
TGTGCCAGCAGGGCAGGGTGGGACACTGAAGCTTTCTTT
>TRBV29-1|-|-|TRBJ2-5
CSVSPVSGETQYF
TGCAGCGTTTCTCCTGTATCGGGAGAGACCCAGTACTTC
>TRBV7-8|-|TRBD2|TRBJ2-3
CASSPGLAGGTDTQYF
TGTGCCAGCAGCCCAGGACTAGCGGGAGGAACAGATACGCAGTATTTT
>TRBV7-2|-|-|TRBJ2-7
CASSVAGASRSYEQYF
TGTGCCAGCAGCGTGGCAGGGGCGTCCCGTTCCTACGAGCAGTACTTC
>TRBV7-2|few|-|TRBJ1-2
CASRPQGGAPVYGYTF
TGTGCCAGCAGACCGCAAGGGGGGGCGCCGGTATATGGCTACACCTTC
>TRBV6-4|-|-|TRBJ2-3
CASSATSTDTQYF
TGTGCCAGCAGCGCGACTAGCACAGATACGCAGTATTTT